One and the same sample provided the 2 T cell receptor beta chains below, sequenced in a study of PD-1 blockade in classical Hodgkin lymphoma (dated by TCRdb to between 2020 and 2021). The label giving this sample's time point can be read as: cycle 2 day 1 (C2D1) of nivolumab. Relapse after autologous stem cell transplantation had occurred in all trial patients, and cohorts A, B and C were distinguished by prior brentuximab vedotin exposure. The library was produced with the immunoSEQ multiplex PCR assay. Entries here come from immuneACCESS through TCRdb and include only in-frame sequences with V and J called. Some clones fail to appear in such tables; in the studies checked, an unresolved V gene covers under half of the shortfall, and the cause of the remainder is unknown. Here the sample has 150,000 or so clones; less than 80% occur a single time. Roughly 9.2% of the sample lies in the top ten.

The input for sequencing was peripheral blood mononuclear cells (PBMCs), taken before the second cycle of nivolumab. These TCRs come from a human donor with classical Hodgkin lymphoma.

This clone was seen a few times. The rearrangement links TRBV6-5 to TRBJ1-1; D remains ambiguous. The V end lost 2 bases, the J end lost 1 base, and 8 bases lay between the germline ends. Per the germline V gene, CDR1 is MNHEY and CDR2 is SVGAGI. This CDR3 has 14 amino acids. The CDR3 DNA is TGTGCCAGCAGTTACCTCCCAGCGAACACTGAAGCTTTCTTT. Translated: CASSYLPANTEAFF.

The rearrangement joins TRBV5-1 to TRBJ2-7; D may be TRBD2 (7 bases). The CDR3 consists of 14 residues. Deletions cut 4 bases from V and 3 bases from J, with 14 bases between. CDR1 SGHRS and CDR2 YFSETQ come from the germline V gene. The CDR3 region has the DNA TGCGCCAGCAGCGCGGGGGCCACTTACTACGAGCAGTACTTC. As protein: CASSAGATYYEQYF.